A single sample gave rise to the 7 T cell receptor beta chains below, sequenced in a study of cytomegalovirus exposure and HLA in healthy donors. Both 60 Vbeta primers and 13 Jbeta primers went into the PCR. The table came from immunoSEQ multiplex PCR; TCRdb's copy has only in-frame clones and leaves some out. The profile shows under 150,000 clones, about 70% of them singletons. The specimen sequenced was PBMCs. The receptors come from a woman aged 55-70 years in good health and CMV-seropositive.

The V and J genes are TRBV6-1 and TRBJ2-7, with TRBD2 as a possible D gene (6 bases). V lost 6 bases to trimming and J lost 0 bases, with 15 bases between them. The V gene's germline CDR1 is MNHNS and CDR2 SASEGT. The CDR3 sequence is 15 residues long. CDR3 bases: TGTGCCAGCAGGGCCGGGGGAATGGACTCCTACGAGCAGTACTTC. Translation: CASRAGGMDSYEQYF.

The chain couples TRBV5-1 to TRBJ1-3; 8 bases fit TRBD1. Germline values: CDR1 SGHRS, CDR2 YFSETQ. The CDR3 runs 16 residues. V was pared by 1 base and J by 0 bases, with 3 bases of the junction left unmatched. The CDR3 DNA follows: TGCGCCAGCAGCTTGAGGCAGGGGGCCTCTGGAAACACCATATATTTT. Amino acid sequence: CASSLRQGASGNTIYF.

About this clone: Other DNA sequences of this sample code for an identical CDR3. V and J are TRBV11-2 and TRBJ2-7; D is ambiguous. CDR1 and CDR2 (germline): SGHAT, FQNNGV. CDR3 length equals 11 residues. Trimming took off 1 base at V and 4 bases at J, with 2 bases between the two ends. The CDR3 is CASSLAYEQYF. The CDR3 DNA is TGTGCCAGCAGCTTAGCATACGAGCAGTACTTC.

V and J are TRBV5-4 and TRBJ2-7; a weak D match, TRBD1 (6 bases). CDR1 and CDR2 from the germline V gene are SGHNT and YYREEE (reference sequence). Trimming took off 2 bases at V and 1 base at J, with 10 bases between the two ends. The CDR3 sequence is 14 residues long. The CDR3 DNA reads TGTGCCAGCAGCTTAAGGACAGAGTCCTACGAGCAGTACTTC. Protein product: CASSLRTESYEQYF.

The chain's CDR3 is CASSFTGQGDIQYF. CDR3 DNA sequence: TGTGCCAGCAGCTTTACGGGACAGGGCGACATTCAGTACTTC. The V and J genes are TRBV7-9 and TRBJ2-4, with 9 positions matching TRBD1. Germline V gives CDR1 SEHNR, CDR2 FQNEAQ (reference sequence). There are 14 residues in the CDR3. J lost 8 bases, V lost 3 bases, and 5 bases had no gene match.

A few counts support this clone. The gene calls are TRBV11-2 and TRBJ2-7; 9 positions agree with TRBD1. Germline loops: CDR1 SGHAT, CDR2 FQNNGV. This CDR3 comprises 15 residues. V was clipped by 3 bases and J by 2 bases; unmatched bases: 5. Here the CDR3 reads CASSLTGGSTYEQYF. The CDR3 DNA reads TGTGCCAGCAGCTTGACAGGGGGGTCTACCTACGAGCAGTACTTC.

This clone has a handful of counts. V usage is TRBV6-1 and J usage is TRBJ1-2; no definite D call. V lost 5 bases and J 8 bases, leaving 12 bases between the germline ends. CDR1 and CDR2 from the germline V gene are MNHNS and SASEGT. The CDR3 is 12 amino acids. The CDR3 is CASSWERQGYTF. The CDR3 region has the DNA TGTGCCAGCAGTTGGGAGAGGCAAGGCTACACCTTC.